This TCR beta chain was documented in a study of T cell changes during pregnancy in multiple sclerosis. Profiling relied on immunoSEQ multiplex PCR, and the TCRdb table lists in-frame clones only, not all of them. The data show 30,000 to 40,000 clones, with 85% to 95% seen just once and about 8.3% held by the top ten. This CDR3 contains 16 residues. Germline CDR1 reads MGHRA; CDR2 reads YSYEKL. Trimming left V 4 bases short and J 1 base short, with 14 bases between. The chain uses TRBV4-1 and TRBJ2-1; D call uncertain. The input for sequencing was CD8+ T cells from peripheral blood mononuclear cells, taken in the third trimester of pregnancy. This TCR came from a female donor with multiple sclerosis, enrolled in a pregnancy study. The CDR3: CASSPLGVESYNEQFF. As DNA, the CDR3 is TGCGCCAGCAGCCCCCTGGGTGTGGAGTCCTACAATGAGCAGTTCTTC.